Shown below are 4 T cell receptor beta chains from a single sample sequenced in a study of cytomegalovirus exposure and HLA in healthy donors. Primers included in the PCR were 60 Vbeta and 13 Jbeta primers. Repertoires were generated with immunoSEQ multiplex PCR, while TCRdb's copy carries only in-frame clones and drops some. The sample lists 150,000 to 200,000 clones; 82% were seen once. The sequencing input was PBMCs. These receptor sequences come from a man aged 35-49 years in good health and CMV-seronegative.

The chain uses TRBV4-3 and TRBJ2-7, with TRBD2 identical over 9 bases. The V gene end was trimmed by 4 bases and the J gene end by 6 bases; junction bases not matched to a gene: 7. Germline lookup yields CDR1 LGHNA and CDR2 YSLEER. CDR3 size: 14 residues. CDR3 loop: CASSPRRGGVEQYF. DNA of the CDR3: TGCGCCAGCAGCCCTAGACGCGGGGGGGTCGAGCAGTACTTC.

In its sample, this clone was seen a few times. Sequence at one end of the junction differs from germline and may be a read error. Other DNA sequences in this specimen translate into the identical CDR3. The genes are TRBV5-5 and TRBJ1-1, with 7 bases that match TRBD1. The V gene's germline CDR1 is SGHKS and CDR2 YYEKEE (reference sequence). The CDR3 sequence is 15 residues long. CDR3 region: CASSYRQGVDTEAFF. In DNA, the CDR3 is TGTGCCAGTAGCTATAGACAGGGAGTAGACACTGAAGCTTTCTTT. Full variable domain (outside the CDR3, taken from reference TRBV5-5 and TRBJ1-1): DAGVTQSPTHLIKTRGQQVTLRCSPISGHKSVSWYQQVLGQGPQFIFQYYEKEERGRGNFPDRFSARQFPNYSSELNVNALLLGDSALYLCASSYRQGVDTEAFFGQGTRLTVV.

The chain joins TRBV6-6 to TRBJ1-5; D possibly corresponds to TRBD1 (6 bases). Germline V gene data show CDR1 as MNHNY and CDR2 as SVGAGI (reference sequence). V was pared by 6 bases and J by 2 bases, with 8 bases between. CDR3 length equals 13 residues. The CDR3 nucleotides are TGTGCCAGCAGATCAGGGGGCAATCAGCCCCAGCATTTT. This sequence encodes CASRSGGNQPQHF.

The chain carries TRBV6-5 and TRBJ2-1, with D perhaps TRBD1 (6 bases). Germline V CDR1 and CDR2: MNHEY, SVGAGI. Trimming removed 2 bases at V and 5 bases at J, with 13 bases between. The CDR3 runs to 15 residues. The CDR3 spells CASSYTRGPNNEQFF. DNA of the CDR3: TGTGCCAGCAGTTACACCAGGGGACCCAACAATGAGCAGTTCTTC.